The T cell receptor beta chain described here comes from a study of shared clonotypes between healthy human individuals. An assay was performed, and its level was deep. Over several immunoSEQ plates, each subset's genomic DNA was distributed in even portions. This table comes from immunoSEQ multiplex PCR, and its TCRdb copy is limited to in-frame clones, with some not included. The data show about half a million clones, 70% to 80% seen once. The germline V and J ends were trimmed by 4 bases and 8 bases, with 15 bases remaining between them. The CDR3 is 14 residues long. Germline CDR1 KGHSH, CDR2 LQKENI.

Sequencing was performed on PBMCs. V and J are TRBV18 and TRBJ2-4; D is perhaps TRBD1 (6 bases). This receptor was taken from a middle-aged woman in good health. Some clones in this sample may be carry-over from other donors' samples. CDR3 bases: TGTGCCAGCTCACTCTCACCACAGGGAGACATTCAGTACTTC. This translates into CASSLSPQGDIQYF.